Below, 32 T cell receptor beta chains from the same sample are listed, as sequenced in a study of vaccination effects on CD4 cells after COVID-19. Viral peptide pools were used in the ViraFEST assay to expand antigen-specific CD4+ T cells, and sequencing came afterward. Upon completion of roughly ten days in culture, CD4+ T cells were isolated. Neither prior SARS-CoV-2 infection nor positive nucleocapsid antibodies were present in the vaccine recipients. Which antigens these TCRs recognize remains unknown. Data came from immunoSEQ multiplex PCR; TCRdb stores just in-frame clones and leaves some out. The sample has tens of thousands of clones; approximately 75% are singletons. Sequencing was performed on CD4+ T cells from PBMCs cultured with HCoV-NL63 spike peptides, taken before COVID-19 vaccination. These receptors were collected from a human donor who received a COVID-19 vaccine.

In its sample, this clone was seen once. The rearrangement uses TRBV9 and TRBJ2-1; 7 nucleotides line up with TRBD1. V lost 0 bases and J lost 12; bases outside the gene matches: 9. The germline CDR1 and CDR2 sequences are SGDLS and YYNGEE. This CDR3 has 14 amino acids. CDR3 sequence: CASSVEGAPDGQFF. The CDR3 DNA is TGTGCCAGCAGCGTAGAGGGGGCCCCAGACGGGCAGTTCTTC.

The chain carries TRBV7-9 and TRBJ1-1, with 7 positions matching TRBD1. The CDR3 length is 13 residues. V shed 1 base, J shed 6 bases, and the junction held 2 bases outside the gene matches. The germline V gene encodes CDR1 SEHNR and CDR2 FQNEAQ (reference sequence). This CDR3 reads CASSLGDSAEAFF. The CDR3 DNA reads TGTGCCAGCAGCTTAGGGGACAGCGCTGAAGCTTTCTTT.

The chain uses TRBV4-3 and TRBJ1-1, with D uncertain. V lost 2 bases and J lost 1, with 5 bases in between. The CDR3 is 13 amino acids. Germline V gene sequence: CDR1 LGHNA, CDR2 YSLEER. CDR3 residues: CASSQSRNTEAFF. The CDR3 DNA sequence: TGCGCCAGCAGCCAATCGCGGAACACTGAAGCTTTCTTT.

DNA for the CDR3: TGTGCCAGCAGTTTACCCGGACAGGGTCGTGGGGAGACCCAGTACTTC. It yields the protein CASSLPGQGRGETQYF. The chain couples TRBV28 to TRBJ2-5; TRBD1 matches 8 bases. V gave up 2 bases and J gave up 5 bases; unmatched junction bases: 10. CDR3 length: 16 amino acids. CDR1 MDHEN and CDR2 SYDVKM come from the germline V gene. Supplemented by reference TRBV28 and TRBJ2-5, the full variable domain reads DVKVTQSSRYLVKRTGEKVFLECVQDMDHENMFWYRQDPGLGLRLIYFSYDVKMKEKGDIPEGYSVSREKKERFSLILESASTNQTSMYLCASSLPGQGRGETQYFGPGTRLLVL.

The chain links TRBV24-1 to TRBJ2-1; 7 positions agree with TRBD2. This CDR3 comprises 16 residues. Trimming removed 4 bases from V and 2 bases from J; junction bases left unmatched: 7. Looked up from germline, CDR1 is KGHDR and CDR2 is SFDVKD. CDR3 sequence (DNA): TGTGCCACCAGTGACCAGACTAGCCCTACCTACAATGAGCAGTTCTTC. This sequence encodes CATSDQTSPTYNEQFF.

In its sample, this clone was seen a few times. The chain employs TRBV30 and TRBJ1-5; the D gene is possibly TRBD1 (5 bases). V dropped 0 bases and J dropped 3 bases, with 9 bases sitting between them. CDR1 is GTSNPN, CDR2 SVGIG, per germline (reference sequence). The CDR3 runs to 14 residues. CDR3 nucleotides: TGTGCCTGGAGTGTCGGGGACCCCAATCAGCCCCAGCATTTT. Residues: CAWSVGDPNQPQHF.

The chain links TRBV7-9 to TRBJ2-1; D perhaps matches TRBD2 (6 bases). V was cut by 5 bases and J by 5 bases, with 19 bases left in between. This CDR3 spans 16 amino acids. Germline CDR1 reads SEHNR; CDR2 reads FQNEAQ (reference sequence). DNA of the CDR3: TGTGCCAGCAGCGCGGGCGGGACGGTAAAAAACAATGAGCAGTTCTTC. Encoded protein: CASSAGGTVKNNEQFF.

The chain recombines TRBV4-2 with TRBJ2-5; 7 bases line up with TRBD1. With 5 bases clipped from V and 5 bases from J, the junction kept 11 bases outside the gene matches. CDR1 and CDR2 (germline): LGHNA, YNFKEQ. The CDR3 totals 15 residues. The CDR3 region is CASSSKGGEWETQYF. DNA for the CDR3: TGTGCCAGCAGCTCGAAAGGGGGCGAATGGGAGACCCAGTACTTC.

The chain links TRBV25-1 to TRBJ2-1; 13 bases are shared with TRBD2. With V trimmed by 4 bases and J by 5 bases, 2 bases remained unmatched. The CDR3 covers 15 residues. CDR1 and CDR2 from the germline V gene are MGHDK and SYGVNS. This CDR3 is CASSVGLAGHNEQFF. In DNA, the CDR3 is TGTGCCAGCAGTGTGGGACTAGCGGGGCACAATGAGCAGTTCTTC.

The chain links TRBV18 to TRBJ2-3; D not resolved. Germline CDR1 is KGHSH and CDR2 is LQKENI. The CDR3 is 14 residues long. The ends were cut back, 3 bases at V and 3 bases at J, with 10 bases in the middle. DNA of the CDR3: TGTGCCAGCTCACCGAAGTTAGCTACAGATACGCAGTATTTT. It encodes CASSPKLATDTQYF.

CDR3 sequence (DNA): TGTGCCAGCAAACAGGCCAACGAGAATTCACCCCTCCACTTT. Translated, it gives CASKQANENSPLHF. The rearrangement links TRBV28 to TRBJ1-6; TRBD1 is a possible D gene (5 bases). This CDR3 spans 14 amino acids. Germline CDR1 and CDR2: MDHEN and SYDVKM. V dropped 7 bases and J dropped 7 bases, with 14 bases sitting between them.

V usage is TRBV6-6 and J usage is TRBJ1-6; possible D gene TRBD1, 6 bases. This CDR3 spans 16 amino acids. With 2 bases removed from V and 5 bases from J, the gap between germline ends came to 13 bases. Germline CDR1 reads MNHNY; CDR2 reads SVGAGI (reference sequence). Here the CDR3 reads CASSYPRQDNNSPLHF. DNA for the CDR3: TGTGCCAGCAGTTACCCCCGACAGGACAATAATTCACCCCTCCACTTT.

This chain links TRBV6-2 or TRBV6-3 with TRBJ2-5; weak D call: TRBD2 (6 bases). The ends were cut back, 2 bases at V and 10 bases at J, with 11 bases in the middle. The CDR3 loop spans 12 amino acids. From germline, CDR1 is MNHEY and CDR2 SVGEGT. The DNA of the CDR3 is TGTGCCAGCAGTTACGACAGAGCGGGCCAGTACTTC. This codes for CASSYDRAGQYF.

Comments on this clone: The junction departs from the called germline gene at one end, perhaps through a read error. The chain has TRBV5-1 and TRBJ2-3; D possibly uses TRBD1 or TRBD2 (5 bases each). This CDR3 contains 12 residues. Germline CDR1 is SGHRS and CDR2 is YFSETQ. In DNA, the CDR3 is TGCGCCAGCACCTACCCCGGGACCGATTCTTTTTGG. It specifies CASTYPGTDSFW.

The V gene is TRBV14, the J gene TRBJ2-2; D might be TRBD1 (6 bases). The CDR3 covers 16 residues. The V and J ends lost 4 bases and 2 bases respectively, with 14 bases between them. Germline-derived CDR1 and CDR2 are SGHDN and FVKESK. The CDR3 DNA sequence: TGTGCCAGCAGCCTACGTTTGGGGGCCAACACCGGGGAGCTGTTTTTT. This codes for CASSLRLGANTGELFF.

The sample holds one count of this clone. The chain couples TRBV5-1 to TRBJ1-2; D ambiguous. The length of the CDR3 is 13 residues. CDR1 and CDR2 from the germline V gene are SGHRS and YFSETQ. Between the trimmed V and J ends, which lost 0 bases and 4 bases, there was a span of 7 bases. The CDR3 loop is CASSLVQAYGYTF. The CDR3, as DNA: TGCGCCAGCAGCTTGGTCCAAGCCTATGGCTACACCTTC. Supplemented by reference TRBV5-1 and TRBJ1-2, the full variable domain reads KAGVTQTPRYLIKTRGQQVTLSCSPISGHRSVSWYQQTPGQGLQFLFEYFSETQRNKGNFPGRFSGRQFSNSRSEMNVSTLELGDSALYLCASSLVQAYGYTFGSGTRLTVV.

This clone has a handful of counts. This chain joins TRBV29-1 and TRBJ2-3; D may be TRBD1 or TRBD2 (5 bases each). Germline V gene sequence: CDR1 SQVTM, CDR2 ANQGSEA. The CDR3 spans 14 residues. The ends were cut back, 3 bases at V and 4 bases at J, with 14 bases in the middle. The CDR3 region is CSVDGDLPPDTQYF. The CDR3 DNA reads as TGCAGCGTTGACGGGGACCTCCCCCCAGATACGCAGTATTTT.

CDR3 in DNA: TGTGCCAGCAGTCGACGGACAGGGACTAATGAAAAACTGTTTTTT. Its protein is CASSRRTGTNEKLFF. The J gene is TRBJ1-4, the V gene TRBV6-2 or TRBV6-3, with TRBD1 identical over 8 bases. CDR1 and CDR2 (germline): MNHEY, SVGEGT. CDR3 length equals 15 residues. Trimming took 5 bases from V and 2 from J; bases not matched to a gene: 4.

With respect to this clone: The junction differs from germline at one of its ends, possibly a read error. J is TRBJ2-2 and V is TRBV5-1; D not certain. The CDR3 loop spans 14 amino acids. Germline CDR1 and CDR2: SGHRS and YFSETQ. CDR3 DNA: TGCGCCAGCACCTTGAGGCAAAACACCGGGGAGCTGTTTTTT. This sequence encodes CASTLRQNTGELFF. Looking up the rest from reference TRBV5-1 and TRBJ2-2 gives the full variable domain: KAGVTQTPRYLIKTRGQQVTLSCSPISGHRSVSWYQQTPGQGLQFLFEYFSETQRNKGNFPGRFSGRQFSNSRSEMNVSTLELGDSALYLCASTLRQNTGELFFGEGSRLTVL.

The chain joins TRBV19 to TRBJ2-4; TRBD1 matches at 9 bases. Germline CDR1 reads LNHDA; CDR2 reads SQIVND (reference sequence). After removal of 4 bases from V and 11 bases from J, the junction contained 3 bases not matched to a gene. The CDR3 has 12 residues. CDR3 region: CASSTRQGVQYF. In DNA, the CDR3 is TGTGCCAGTAGTACCAGACAGGGGGTTCAGTACTTC.

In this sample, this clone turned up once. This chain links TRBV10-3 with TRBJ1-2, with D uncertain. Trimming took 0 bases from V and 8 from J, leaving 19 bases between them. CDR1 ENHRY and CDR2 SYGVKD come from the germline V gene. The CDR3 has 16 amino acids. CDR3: CAISESNTDGSGGYTF. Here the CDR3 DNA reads TGTGCCATCAGTGAGTCTAATACAGACGGGTCGGGGGGCTACACCTTC.

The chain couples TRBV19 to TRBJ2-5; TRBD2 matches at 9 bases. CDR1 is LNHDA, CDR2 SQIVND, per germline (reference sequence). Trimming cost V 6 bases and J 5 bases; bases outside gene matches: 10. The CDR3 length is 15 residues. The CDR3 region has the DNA TGTGCCAGTAGAAAGGCTAGCGGGGCGGGGGAGACCCAGTACTTC. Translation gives CASRKASGAGETQYF.

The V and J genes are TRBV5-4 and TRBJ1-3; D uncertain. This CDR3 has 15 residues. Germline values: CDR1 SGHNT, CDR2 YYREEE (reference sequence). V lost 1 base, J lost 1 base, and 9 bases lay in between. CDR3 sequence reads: CASSLRAESGNTIYF. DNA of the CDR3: TGTGCCAGCAGCTTGAGGGCAGAGTCTGGAAACACCATATATTTT.

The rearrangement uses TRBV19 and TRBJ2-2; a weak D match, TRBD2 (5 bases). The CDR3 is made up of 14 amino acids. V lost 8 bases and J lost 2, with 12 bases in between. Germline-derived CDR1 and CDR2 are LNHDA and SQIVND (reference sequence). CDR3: CASGIRGNTGELFF. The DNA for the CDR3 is TGTGCCAGTGGCATCCGGGGAAACACCGGGGAGCTGTTTTTT.

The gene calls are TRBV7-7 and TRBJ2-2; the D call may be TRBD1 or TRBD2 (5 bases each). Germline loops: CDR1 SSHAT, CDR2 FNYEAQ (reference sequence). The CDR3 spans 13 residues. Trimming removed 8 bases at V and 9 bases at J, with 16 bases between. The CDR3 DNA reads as TGTGCCAGCTCACCGGGACGGTACCGGGAGCTGTTTTTT. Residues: CASSPGRYRELFF. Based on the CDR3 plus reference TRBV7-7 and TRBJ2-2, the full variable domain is GAGVSQSPRYKVTKRGQDVTLRCDPISSHATLYWYQQALGQGPEFLTYFNYEAQPDKSGLPSDRFSAERPEGSISTLTIQRTEQRDSAMYRCASSPGRYRELFFGEGSRLTVL.

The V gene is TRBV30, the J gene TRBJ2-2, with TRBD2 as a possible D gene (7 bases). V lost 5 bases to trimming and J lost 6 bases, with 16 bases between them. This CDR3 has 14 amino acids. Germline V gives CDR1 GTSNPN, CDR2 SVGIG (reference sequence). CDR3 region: CAWFKGGRAGELFF. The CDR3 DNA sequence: TGTGCCTGGTTCAAAGGGGGGAGGGCCGGGGAGCTGTTTTTT. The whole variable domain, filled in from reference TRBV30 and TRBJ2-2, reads SQTIHQWPATLVQPVGSPLSLECTVEGTSNPNLYWYRQAAGRGLQLLFYSVGIGQISSEVPQNLSASRPQDRQFILSSKKLLLSDSGFYLCAWFKGGRAGELFFGEGSRLTVL.

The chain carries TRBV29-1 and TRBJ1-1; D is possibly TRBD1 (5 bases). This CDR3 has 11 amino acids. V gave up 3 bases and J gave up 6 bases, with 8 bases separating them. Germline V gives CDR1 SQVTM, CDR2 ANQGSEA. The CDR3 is CSVDQTAEAFF. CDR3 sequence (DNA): TGCAGCGTTGACCAGACAGCTGAAGCTTTCTTT.

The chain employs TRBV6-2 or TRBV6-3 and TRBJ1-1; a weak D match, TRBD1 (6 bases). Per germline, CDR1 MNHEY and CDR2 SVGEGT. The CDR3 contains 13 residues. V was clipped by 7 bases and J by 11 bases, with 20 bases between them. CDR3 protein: CASTPVLTGTAFF. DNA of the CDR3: TGTGCCAGCACCCCAGTCTTGACAGGCACCGCTTTCTTT.

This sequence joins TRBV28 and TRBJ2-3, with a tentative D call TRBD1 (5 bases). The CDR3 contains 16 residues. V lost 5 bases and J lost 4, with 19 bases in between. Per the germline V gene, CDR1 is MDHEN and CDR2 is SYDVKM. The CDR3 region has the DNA TGTGCCAGCAGTCGCATTGGGCAGGGAAGGCCAGATACGCAGTATTTT. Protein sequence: CASSRIGQGRPDTQYF.

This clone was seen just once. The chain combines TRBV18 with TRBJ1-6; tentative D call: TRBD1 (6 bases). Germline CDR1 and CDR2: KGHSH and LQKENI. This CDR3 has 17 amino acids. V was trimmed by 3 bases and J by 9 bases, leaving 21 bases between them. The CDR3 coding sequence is TGTGCCAGCTCACCGATCCGGGGGGGAGAAGGGGGTTCACCCCTCCACTTT. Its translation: CASSPIRGGEGGSPLHF.

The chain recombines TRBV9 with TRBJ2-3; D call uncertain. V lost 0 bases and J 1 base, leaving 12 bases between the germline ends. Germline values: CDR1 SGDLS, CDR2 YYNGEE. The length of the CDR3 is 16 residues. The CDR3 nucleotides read TGTGCCAGCAGCGTAGGACTTATAGACGGCACAGATACGCAGTATTTT. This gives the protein CASSVGLIDGTDTQYF.

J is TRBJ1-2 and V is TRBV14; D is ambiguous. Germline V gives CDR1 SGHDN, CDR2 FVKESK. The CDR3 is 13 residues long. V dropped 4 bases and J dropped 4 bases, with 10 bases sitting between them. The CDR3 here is CASSPGQSYGYTF. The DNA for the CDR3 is TGTGCCAGCAGCCCTGGCCAGTCCTATGGCTACACCTTC.